The clone carrying this T cell receptor (beta chain) has a single count. Its specificity is not known. The data are from a study of graft-versus-host responses after intestinal transplantation. Study-level information: Transplant recipients had multivisceral, liver-intestinal, or isolated intestinal grafts. Each recipient received anti-thymocyte globulin induction, then tacrolimus and steroids for about 3 years. Findings and limits, study-wide: GvH clones occurred in recipient marrow; some first appeared in ileum or blood. Declines in HvG clones occurring early post-transplant were associated with peak circulating GvH clone levels.

J was trimmed by 4 bases and V by 3 bases; bases with no gene match: 7. There are 15 residues in the CDR3. The germline V gene has CDR1 LNHDA and CDR2 SQIVND (reference sequence). Sequencing used immunoSEQ multiplex PCR; TCRdb keeps in-frame clones, though not all of them. The data contain about 99,000 clones, 93% of them seen just once; the ten biggest clones take up less than 1.5%. The receptor was isolated from a human donor who received an intestinal transplant. Sequenced material: unstimulated CD8+ T cells sorted from spleen or lymph node cells, taken before intestinal transplant. V is TRBV19 and J is TRBJ1-2; 8 bases align to TRBD1. As DNA, the CDR3 is TGTGCCAGTAGTATCGGGACAGGAGGGGGCTATGGCTACACCTTC. It encodes CASSIGTGGGYGYTF.